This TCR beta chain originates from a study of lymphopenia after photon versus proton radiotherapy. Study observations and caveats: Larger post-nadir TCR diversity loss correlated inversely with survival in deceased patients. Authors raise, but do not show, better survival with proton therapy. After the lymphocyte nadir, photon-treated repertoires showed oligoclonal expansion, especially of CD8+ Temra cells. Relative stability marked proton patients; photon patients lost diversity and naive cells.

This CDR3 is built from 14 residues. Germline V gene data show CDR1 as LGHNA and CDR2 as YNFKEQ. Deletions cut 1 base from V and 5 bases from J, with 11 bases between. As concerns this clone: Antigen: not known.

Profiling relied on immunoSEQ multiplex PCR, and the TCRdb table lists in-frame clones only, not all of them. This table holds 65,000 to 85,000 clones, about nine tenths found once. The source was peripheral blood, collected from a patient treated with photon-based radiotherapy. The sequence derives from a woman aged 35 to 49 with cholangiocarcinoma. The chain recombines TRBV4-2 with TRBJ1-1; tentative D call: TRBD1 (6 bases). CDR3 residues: CASSQALGATEAFF. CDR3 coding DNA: TGTGCCAGCAGCCAAGCGTTGGGGGCGACTGAAGCTTTCTTT.